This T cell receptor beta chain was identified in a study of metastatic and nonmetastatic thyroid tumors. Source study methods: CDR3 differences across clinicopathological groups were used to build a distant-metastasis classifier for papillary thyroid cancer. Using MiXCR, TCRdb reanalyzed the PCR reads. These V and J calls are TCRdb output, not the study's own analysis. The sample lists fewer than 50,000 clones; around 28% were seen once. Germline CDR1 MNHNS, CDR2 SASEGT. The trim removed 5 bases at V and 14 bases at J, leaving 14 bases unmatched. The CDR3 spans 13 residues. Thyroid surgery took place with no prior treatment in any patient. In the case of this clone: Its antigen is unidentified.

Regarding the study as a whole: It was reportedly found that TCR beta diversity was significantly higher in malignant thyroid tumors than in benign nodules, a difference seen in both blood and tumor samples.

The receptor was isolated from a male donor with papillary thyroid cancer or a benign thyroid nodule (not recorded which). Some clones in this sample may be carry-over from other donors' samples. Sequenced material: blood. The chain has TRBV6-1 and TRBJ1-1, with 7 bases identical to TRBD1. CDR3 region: CASSTVDRFTAFF. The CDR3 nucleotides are TGTGCCAGCAGTACCGTGGACAGGTTTACTGCCTTCTTT.